Listed here is a single T cell receptor (beta chain). This clonotype showed up just a few times. There is no known antigen for this receptor. No much larger clone is present one base from it, and per-base qualities are unavailable. Ophthalmopathy patients had moderately to severely active disease, Clinical Activity Score of at least 3, NOSPECS grade of at least 4, and duration under 3 months. Patients with uncontrolled infections, other autoimmune diseases, pregnancy or lactation were excluded. Diagnoses were based on clinical symptoms, serum thyroxine and TRAb, thyroid ultrasound and orbital computed tomography. PBMCs were separated from 8 to 10 ml of fresh peripheral blood using Ficoll-Paque density gradient centrifugation. Trizol reagent was used to extract total RNA, and RNA quality was then checked on an Agilent 2100 Bioanalyzer. TCR beta CDR3 regions were amplified from RNA transcripts. A first-round RT-PCR of the TCR CDR3 used the HTBI primer set with the Qiagen OneStep RT-PCR kit. A second multiplex PCR round built the libraries, followed by size selection and purification. Sequencing of the libraries was done on an Illumina HiSeq2000 using paired-end 100 bp reads. Per the original workflow: SOAPnuke was used to process the raw data, removing reads that contained adapters or uncalled bases, had a mean Phred below 15, or lacked an exact match to the constant primer or identifier. COPE v1.2.5 was used to merge the high-quality paired reads, and each unique nucleotide sequence was defined as a clonotype. MiTCR v1.1 was used to align clonotypes to the IMGT TRBV, TRBD and TRBJ reference segments. The analysis was restricted to V-J combinations with a frequency above 0.0001, which together covered 99.2% of the repertoires. The TCS score was defined as F50 (clonal expansion) divided by E x V (chaos), with BLOSUM62-based TCRdist calculated between CDR3 peptides within each V-J. Welch's t-statistics and random forest reduced fewer than 550 V-J features to roughly 13, which were used in a naive Bayes classifier (R e1071). TCRdb's own reprocessing of the public reads used fastp at Q25 and MiXCR and kept productive beta chains. Records with the same CDR3 protein are collapsed into one entry carrying the most frequent genes and DNA. TCRdb, not the authors, supplied the V and J calls. Here the sample has some 490,000 distinct CDR3 sequences; roughly 16% occur a single time. The ten biggest clones cover around 32% of the sample.

This specimen comes from a study of T cells in Graves' hyperthyroidism and ophthalmopathy (dated by TCRdb to about 2019). Looking at the study overall: Peripheral blood was collected at initial diagnosis, before any treatment. In more than 5 Graves' hyperthyroidism patients, the study also compared T-cell repertoires from thyroid tissue with T-cell repertoires from blood. For training and testing, the roughly 100 patients in the discovery cohort were randomly divided in a 7:3 ratio. Once sampling was done, hyperthyroidism patients were given methimazole at a starting dose of 30 mg daily, whereas ophthalmopathy patients were given high-dose intravenous methylprednisolone. TCR V-J signatures able to tell the groups apart were searched for in a discovery cohort of 100 or so patients, of whom about 40 had Graves' ophthalmopathy and some 60 had stable Graves' hyperthyroidism. TCR Vbeta CDR3 sequencing of 135 peripheral blood samples (over 40 ophthalmopathy, 75 hyperthyroidism and about 17 progressor patients) is reported in the paper. Whether ophthalmopathy could be predicted prospectively was tested in an independent validation cohort made up of about 20 hyperthyroidism patients plus 17 patients who later progressed to ophthalmopathy.

Trimming removed 0 bases from V and 8 bases from J; the gene matches leave 7 bases unexplained. Spanning cysteine to phenylalanine, the CDR3 consists of 15 amino acids. Just CDR3 DNA is preserved here, 45 bases in frame from base 1. CDR1 and CDR2 were assigned from the germline V gene (reference sequence) as WNHNN and SYGVQD. The paper's findings and limits, for the study overall: Most expanded thyroid clonotypes (frequency above 0.001) were also detected in blood, a finding suggesting that blood repertoires may reflect thyroid immune responses. In validation, progression to ophthalmopathy was predicted by the model with nearly 71% sensitivity and 72% to 85% specificity, a median of about 6.4 months before onset. Sample size was not statistically predetermined, and investigators were not blinded to group allocation. A model built on a 13 V-J signature distinguished ophthalmopathy from stable hyperthyroidism, reaching about 89% sensitivity and around 81% specificity in cross-validation and 80%/75% in testing.

Sequencing was done on a sample of blood. The receptor was isolated from a woman aged 25 to 39 with Graves' ophthalmopathy. Recombination connected TRBV10-1 to TRBJ2-3, and TRBD2 matches 8 of the central bases. Here is the DNA: TGCGCCAGCAGTGAGTCTGTGGCGGGAGGTGGTACGCAGTATTTT. The resulting protein is CASSESVAGGGTQYF.